This T cell receptor (beta chain) came from a study of OX40 agonist ivuxolimab in advanced cancers. On the study more broadly: Eligibility rules accepted prior anti-PD-1, anti-PD-L1 or anti-CTLA-4 therapy, and over 35% had some.

On this clone: The antigen is undetermined.

Study-level findings and limits: Low levels of normalized T-cell clonal expansion also appeared in some nonresponders. At 0.1 to 3.0 mg/kg, CD4+ and CD8+ blood T cells expanded clonally by week 6. Clonal expansion in partial responders at 0.1-3.0 mg/kg ranked among the lowest.

Method: immunoSEQ multiplex PCR; TCRdb's copy keeps in-frame clones and lacks some. The sample yields over 60,000 clones, approximately 86% seen once. The germline gives CDR1 SEHNR, CDR2 FQNEAQ (reference sequence). This CDR3 is 14 amino acids long. The rearrangement joins TRBV7-9 to TRBJ1-2; D is unclear. This TCR was recovered from an adult with an advanced solid tumor such as melanoma, head and neck, liver or kidney cancer. Sequences were derived from CD4+ or CD8+ T cells sorted from blood, sampled in a trial of the OX40 agonist ivuxolimab. This chain's CDR3 is CAAGAGGGLGGYTF. The CDR3, as DNA: TGTGCAGCGGGAGCCGGAGGCGGTTTAGGTGGCTACACCTTC.